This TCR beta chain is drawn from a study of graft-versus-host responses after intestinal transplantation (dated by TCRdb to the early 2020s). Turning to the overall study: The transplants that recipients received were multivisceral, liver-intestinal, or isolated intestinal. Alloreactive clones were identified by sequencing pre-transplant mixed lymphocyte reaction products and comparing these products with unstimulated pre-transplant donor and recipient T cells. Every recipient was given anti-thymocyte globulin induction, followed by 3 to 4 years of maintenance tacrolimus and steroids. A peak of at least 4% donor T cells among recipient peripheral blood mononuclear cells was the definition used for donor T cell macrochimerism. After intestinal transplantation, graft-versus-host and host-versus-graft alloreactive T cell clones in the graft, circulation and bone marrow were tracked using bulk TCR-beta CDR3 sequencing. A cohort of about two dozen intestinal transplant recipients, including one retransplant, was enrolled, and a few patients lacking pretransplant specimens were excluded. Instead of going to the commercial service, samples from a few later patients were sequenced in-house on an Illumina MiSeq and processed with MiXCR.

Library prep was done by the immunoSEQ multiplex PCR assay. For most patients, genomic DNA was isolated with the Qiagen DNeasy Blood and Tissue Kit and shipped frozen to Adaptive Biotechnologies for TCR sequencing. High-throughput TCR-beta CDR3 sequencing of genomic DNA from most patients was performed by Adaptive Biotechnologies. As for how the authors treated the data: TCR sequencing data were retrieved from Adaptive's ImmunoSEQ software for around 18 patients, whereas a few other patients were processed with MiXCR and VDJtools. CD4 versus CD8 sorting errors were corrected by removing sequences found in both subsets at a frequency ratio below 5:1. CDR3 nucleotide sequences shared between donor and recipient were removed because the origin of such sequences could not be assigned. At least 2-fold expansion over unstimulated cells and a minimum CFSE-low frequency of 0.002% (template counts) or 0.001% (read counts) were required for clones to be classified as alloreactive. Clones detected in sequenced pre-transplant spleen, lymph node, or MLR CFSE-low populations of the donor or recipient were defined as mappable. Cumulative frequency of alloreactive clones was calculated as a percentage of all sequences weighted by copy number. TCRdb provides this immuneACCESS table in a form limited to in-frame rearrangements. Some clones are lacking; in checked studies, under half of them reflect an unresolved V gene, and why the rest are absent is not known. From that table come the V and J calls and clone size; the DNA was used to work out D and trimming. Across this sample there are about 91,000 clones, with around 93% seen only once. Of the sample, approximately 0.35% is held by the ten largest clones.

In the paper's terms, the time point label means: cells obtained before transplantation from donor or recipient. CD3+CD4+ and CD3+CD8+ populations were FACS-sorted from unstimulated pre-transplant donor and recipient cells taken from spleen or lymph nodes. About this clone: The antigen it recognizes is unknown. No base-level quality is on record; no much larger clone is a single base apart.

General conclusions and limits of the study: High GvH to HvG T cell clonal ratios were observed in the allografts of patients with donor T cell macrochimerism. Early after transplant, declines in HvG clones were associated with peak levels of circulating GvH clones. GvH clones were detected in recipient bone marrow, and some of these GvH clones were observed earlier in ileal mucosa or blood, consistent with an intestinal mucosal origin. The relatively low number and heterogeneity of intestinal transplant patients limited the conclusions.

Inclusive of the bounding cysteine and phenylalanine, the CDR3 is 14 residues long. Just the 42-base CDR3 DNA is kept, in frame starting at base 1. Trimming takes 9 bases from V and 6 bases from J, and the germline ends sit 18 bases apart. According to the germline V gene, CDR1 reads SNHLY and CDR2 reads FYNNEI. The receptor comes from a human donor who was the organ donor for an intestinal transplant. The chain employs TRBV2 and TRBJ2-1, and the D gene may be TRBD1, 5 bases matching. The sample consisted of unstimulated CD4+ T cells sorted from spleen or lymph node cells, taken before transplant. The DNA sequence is TGTGCCAGTAGGGGAATTCGGATATTCAATGAGCAGTTCTTC. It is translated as CASRGIRIFNEQFF.